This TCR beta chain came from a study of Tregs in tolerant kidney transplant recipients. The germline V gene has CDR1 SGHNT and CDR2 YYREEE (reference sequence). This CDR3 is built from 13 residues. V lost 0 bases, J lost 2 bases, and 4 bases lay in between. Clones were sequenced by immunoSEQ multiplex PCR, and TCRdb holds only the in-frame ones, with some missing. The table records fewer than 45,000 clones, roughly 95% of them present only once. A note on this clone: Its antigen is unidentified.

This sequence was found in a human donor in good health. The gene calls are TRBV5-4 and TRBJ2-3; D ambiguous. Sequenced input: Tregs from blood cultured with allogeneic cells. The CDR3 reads CASSLDHTDTQYF. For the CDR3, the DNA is TGTGCCAGCAGCTTGGACCACACAGATACGCAGTATTTT.